Listed below are T cell receptor beta chains from one sample, sequenced in a study of blood T cells in healthy people across ages. TCRdb independently ran MiXCR on the 5' RACE reads; one entry per CDR3 protein. Among roughly 680,000 distinct CDR3 sequences listed, about 21% were seen once. Input material: blood. These receptors originate from a man aged 65 to 79 in good health. Both conserved end residues are part of each CDR3. A D gene is named only where the DNA matches it firmly. Clone size, where shown, is once, few, many, or a class for clones that have expanded.

d_gene	v_gene	j_gene	abundance	CDR3aa	CDR3nt
.	TRBV12-3/TRBV12-4	TRBJ1-4	.	CASTVHGASEKLFF	TGTGCCAGCACCGTTCACGGGGCAAGTGAAAAACTGTTTTTT
.	TRBV30	TRBJ1-1	few	CAWSLGRGNTEAFF	TGTGCCTGGAGTCTGGGCAGGGGAAACACTGAAGCTTTCTTT
TRBD2	TRBV12-3/TRBV12-4	TRBJ2-7	few	CASSRGVAGVSYEQYF	TGTGCCAGCAGTCGTGGGGTAGCGGGGGTGTCCTACGAGCAGTACTTC
TRBD1	TRBV18	TRBJ2-5	.	CASSPGTDFQETQYF	TGTGCCAGCTCACCCGGGACAGACTTCCAAGAGACCCAGTACTTC
.	TRBV20-1	TRBJ2-3	.	CSARTGGRFDTQYF	TGCAGTGCTAGGACTGGAGGGCGTTTTGATACGCAGTATTTT
.	TRBV20-1	TRBJ1-5	few	CSAFEGFSNQPQHF	TGCAGTGCCTTTGAGGGCTTTAGCAATCAGCCCCAGCATTTT
.	TRBV7-2	TRBJ2-7	few	CASSPSRSDPYEQYF	TGTGCCAGCAGCCCATCTCGCTCGGACCCCTACGAGCAGTACTTC
.	TRBV20-1	TRBJ2-3	.	CSARRVSTDTQYF	TGCAGTGCCAGACGGGTTAGCACAGATACGCAGTATTTT
.	TRBV11-2	TRBJ2-3	.	CASRDYRGDTQYF	TGTGCCAGCAGGGACTACAGGGGAGATACGCAGTATTTT
.	TRBV7-7	TRBJ2-5	few	CASSRDIGKTQYF	TGTGCTAGCAGCCGGGACATTGGAAAGACCCAGTACTTC
TRBD2	TRBV20-1	TRBJ2-7	many	CSATSGTSYEQYF	TGCAGTGCTACTAGCGGGACCTCCTACGAGCAGTACTTC
.	TRBV11-2	TRBJ2-5	few	CASSLDTTQETQYF	TGTGCCAGCAGCTTAGATACAACCCAAGAGACCCAGTACTTC
.	TRBV10-3	TRBJ2-2	.	CAISGSRTEGFGELFF	TGTGCCATCAGTGGGAGTCGAACAGAGGGATTCGGGGAGCTGTTTTTT
TRBD2	TRBV28	TRBJ2-3	.	CASSSTTSGGTDTQYF	TGTGCCAGCAGTTCCACTACTAGCGGTGGAACAGATACGCAGTATTTT
.	TRBV29-1	TRBJ1-2	.	CSVDGGGGYTF	TGCAGCGTTGATGGGGGAGGGGGCTACACCTTC
TRBD1	TRBV6-2/TRBV6-3	TRBJ1-1	few	CASRPSGTANTEAFF	TGTGCCAGCAGACCATCCGGGACAGCGAACACTGAAGCTTTCTTT
TRBD2	TRBV29-1	TRBJ2-1	few	CSVEDPRVAGSSYNEQFF	TGCAGCGTTGAAGATCCGAGGGTAGCGGGGAGCTCCTACAATGAGCAGTTCTTC
.	TRBV6-6	TRBJ1-4	few	CASSYEILEGEKLFF	TGTGCCAGCAGTTACGAAATTCTAGAGGGAGAAAAACTGTTTTTT
.	TRBV29-1	TRBJ1-1	.	CSVEGQSNTEAFF	TGCAGCGTTGAAGGGCAATCGAACACTGAAGCTTTCTTT
.	TRBV29-1	TRBJ2-1	many	CSADSDRNEQFF	TGCAGCGCTGACAGTGATAGGAATGAGCAGTTCTTC
.	TRBV29-1	TRBJ2-3	.	CSVVLETDTQYF	TGCAGCGTTGTACTTGAGACAGATACGCAGTATTTT
TRBD1	TRBV11-2	TRBJ1-2	many	CASSPNPGTASLNYGYTF	TGTGCCAGCAGCCCTAATCCGGGGACAGCCTCCTTAAACTATGGCTACACCTTC
TRBD2	TRBV7-2	TRBJ2-7	.	CASSRTSASSYEQYF	TGTGCCAGCAGCCGGACTAGCGCTAGCTCCTACGAGCAGTACTTC
TRBD1	TRBV29-1	TRBJ2-7	many	CSVGRQGYEQYF	TGCAGCGTAGGCCGACAGGGCTACGAGCAGTACTTC
.	TRBV5-1	TRBJ1-5	few	CASSWGEGNQPQHF	TGCGCCAGCAGCTGGGGGGAGGGAAATCAGCCCCAGCATTTT
TRBD1	TRBV7-2	TRBJ2-5	many	CASSYGPGGIGETQYF	TGTGCCAGCAGCTACGGCCCAGGGGGCATTGGAGAGACCCAGTACTTC
.	TRBV12-3/TRBV12-4	TRBJ1-6	.	CASSLRTGIDSPLHF	TGTGCCAGCAGTTTAAGGACTGGAATTGATTCACCCCTCCACTTT
.	TRBV5-1	TRBJ1-4	few	CASAGTGNEKLFF	TGCGCCAGCGCGGGGACCGGGAATGAAAAACTGTTTTTT
.	TRBV5-1	TRBJ2-3	few	CASSQKRTGTDTQYF	TGCGCCAGCAGTCAAAAGCGGACTGGCACAGATACGCAGTATTTT
.	TRBV29-1	TRBJ2-3	few	CSGKVTDTQYF	TGCAGCGGGAAGGTGACAGATACGCAGTATTTT
.	TRBV5-1	TRBJ2-7	.	CASSLGFDEQYF	TGCGCCAGCAGCTTGGGTTTCGACGAGCAGTACTTC
TRBD1	TRBV7-2	TRBJ2-3	few	CASSLLNRGQDTQYF	TGTGCCAGCAGCTTATTGAACAGGGGGCAAGATACGCAGTATTTT
TRBD1	TRBV28	TRBJ1-1	.	CASSLTGAQVEAFF	TGTGCCAGCAGTTTGACAGGGGCGCAAGTTGAAGCTTTCTTT
TRBD2	TRBV20-1	TRBJ2-5	.	CSASLAGGVETQYF	TGCAGTGCTAGCCTAGCGGGAGGTGTAGAGACCCAGTACTTC
.	TRBV12-3/TRBV12-4	TRBJ2-2	.	CASGRTGTNTGELFF	TGTGCCAGCGGTCGAACAGGGACAAACACCGGGGAGCTGTTTTTT
.	TRBV6-2/TRBV6-3	TRBJ2-1	few	CASSYSALLAQNEQFF	TGTGCCAGCAGTTACTCAGCCTTGCTAGCGCAAAATGAGCAGTTCTTC
.	TRBV27	TRBJ2-5	many	CASSETGPQETQYF	TGTGCCAGCAGCGAAACAGGTCCACAAGAGACCCAGTACTTC
.	TRBV20-1	TRBJ2-3	.	CSARVTGVSTDTQYF	TGCAGTGCTAGAGTAACGGGAGTGAGCACAGATACGCAGTATTTT
.	TRBV4-3	TRBJ2-3	.	CASSQEAARSTDTQYF	TGCGCCAGCAGCCAAGAAGCAGCGCGATCCACAGATACGCAGTATTTT
TRBD1	TRBV10-3	TRBJ2-7	.	CAISESPDRASSYEQYF	TGTGCCATCAGTGAGTCGCCGGACAGGGCTAGCTCCTACGAGCAGTACTTC
.	TRBV7-9	TRBJ2-7	.	CASSLQQGSYEQYF	TGTGCCAGCAGCTTACAACAGGGTTCTTACGAGCAGTACTTC
.	TRBV5-1	TRBJ2-7	.	CASSSDYTSYEQYF	TGCGCCAGCAGCTCCGACTATACGTCCTACGAGCAGTACTTC
TRBD2	TRBV6-5	TRBJ2-7	few	CASRPGGGTNYEQYF	TGTGCCAGCAGACCGGGAGGGGGAACTAACTACGAGCAGTACTTC